A selection of T cell receptor beta chains follows, all from one sample in a study of T cell responses to AZD1222 COVID-19 vaccine. Clones were read by immunoSEQ multiplex PCR, and TCRdb kept only the in-frame ones, dropping some. The sample yields about 150,000 clones, around 85% seen once. The sample in question was peripheral blood, obtained on day 0 of MenACWY control vaccination. All receptors derive from an adult in good health. Each CDR3 is given with its conserved first and last residue. Clone size is given for some rows only: seen once, a few or many times, or a class if the clone is expanded.

V	length	J	size	CDR3
TRBV15	14	TRBJ1-1	few	CATRSDRSYTEAFF
TRBV18	17	TRBJ1-3	-	CASSPRGPGSSGNTIYF
TRBV5-1	14	TRBJ2-5	-	CASSTGQGDETQYF
TRBV9	15	TRBJ2-7	once	CASSASGTSGQEQYF
TRBV9	15	TRBJ1-6	few	CASSRGNSYNSPLHF
TRBV5-1	14	TRBJ2-1	-	CASGGDRGRDEQFF
TRBV19	15	TRBJ1-5	-	CASSIVSGSNQPQHF
TRBV28	15	TRBJ1-1	-	CASSLVARSNTEAFF
TRBV24-1	16	TRBJ2-5	-	CATSESGQGIGETQYF
TRBV7-8	14	TRBJ2-2	-	CASSSGTDTGELFF
TRBV10-3	14	TRBJ2-7	-	CAISDWTTVYEQYF
TRBV5-8	16	TRBJ1-1	-	CASSLLTGSRNTEAFF
TRBV19	16	TRBJ2-6	-	CASRATGSSGANVLTF
TRBV24-1	15	TRBJ2-1	-	CATSDPQGSYNEQFF
TRBV5-6	14	TRBJ1-2	many	CASSFRSTNYGYTF
TRBV6-5	13	TRBJ1-4	-	CATRQGRWEKLFF
TRBV27	16	TRBJ2-2	-	CASSFLGTANTGELFF
TRBV18	16	TRBJ2-1	-	CASSPPLRSQYNEQFF
TRBV5-1	14	TRBJ2-7	-	CASAVAVYSYEQYF
TRBV19	13	TRBJ1-5	-	CASKDREGQPQHF
TRBV7-2	15	TRBJ1-3	-	CASSLVTGIRNTIYF
TRBV20-1	11	TRBJ1-1	-	CSALGVTEAFF
TRBV5-1	15	TRBJ1-1	-	CASSLGTTGYTEAFF
TRBV20-1	16	TRBJ2-7	-	CSASRTGRAGTYEQYF
TRBV18	15	TRBJ1-1	-	CASSPYAKTNTEAFF
TRBV19	14	TRBJ2-5	-	CASRSGTHKETQYF
TRBV19	14	TRBJ1-1	-	CASSEVDLNTEAFF
TRBV19	14	TRBJ2-7	-	CASSPRPGLYEQYF
TRBV7-9	16	TRBJ2-1	few	CASSLAPLSSYNEQFF
TRBV6-5	15	TRBJ2-1	once	CASSYSTSGGREQFF
TRBV28	14	TRBJ2-7	-	CASSTPGNANEQYF
TRBV5-6	15	TRBJ2-5	-	CASSLESSPRETQYF
TRBV28	13	TRBJ1-5	-	CASREQGGAAQHF
TRBV4-2	14	TRBJ1-1	-	CASSHPNRANEAFF
TRBV15	16	TRBJ1-5	-	CATSREGGYSNQPQHF
TRBV29-1	14	TRBJ1-2	-	CSVGGGTANYGYTF
TRBV6-5	13	TRBJ1-2	-	CASATRGSYGYTF
TRBV7-2	16	TRBJ2-1	once	CASSPRRGLGTYEQFF
TRBV5-7	10	TRBJ1-2	-	CASSLQGYTF
TRBV7-8	13	TRBJ2-7	-	CASSLPSSYEQYF
TRBV19	17	TRBJ2-3	once	CASSTSSGTGGSDTQYF
TRBV5-5	14	TRBJ1-1	-	CASSARDRVNEAFF
TRBV28	15	TRBJ2-3	once	CASSFYELSTDTQYF
TRBV4-1	13	TRBJ2-3	-	CASSLREGDTQYF
TRBV11-2	15	TRBJ2-7	once	CASSSSGGRGLEQYF
TRBV10-3	12	TRBJ2-1	once	CAISEGYDEQFF